This T cell receptor beta chain comes out of a study of shared clonotypes between healthy human individuals. Naive-designated CD8 cells lacked CD45RO, were positively enriched for CCR7, and omitted terminally differentiated effector memory CD45RA+ cells. Genomic DNA of each subset was evenly split across several immunoSEQ plates. Data came from immunoSEQ multiplex PCR; TCRdb stores just in-frame clones and leaves some out. The sample comprises about 2.2 million clones, about 93% of which are singletons, and around 1.7% rests with the top ten. The sequencing sample was made of naive CD8+ T cells from PBMCs. The sequence came from a man aged 18 to 30 in good health. Some clones in this sample may be carry-over from other donors' samples.

Here the CDR3 DNA reads TGTGCCAGCAGCGAGCCGTTTGGGGATACGCAGTATTTT. This sequence encodes CASSEPFGDTQYF. The chain couples TRBV9 to TRBJ2-3, with unresolved D. V was clipped by 3 bases and J by 6 bases, with 11 bases between them. Germline values: CDR1 SGDLS, CDR2 YYNGEE. The CDR3 is 13 residues long.